This is a list of T cell receptor beta chains from one sample in a study of beta chain features in type 1 diabetes. Only in-frame clones appear in the TCRdb table, and some are missing; sequencing was by immunoSEQ multiplex PCR. The profile shows some 640,000 clones, over 13% of them singletons. Sample: naive CD4+ T cells from blood. Receptors were obtained from a man aged 18 to 30 with type 1 diabetes. Each CDR3 is given with its conserved first and last residue. Fields, in order: clone size, J gene, V gene, D gene, CDR3 protein, CDR3 DNA. A D gene is named only where the DNA matches it firmly. A row's size may be missing; if present it is once, few, many or a size class.

>few|TRBJ2-3|TRBV6-5|TRBD2
CASSPYSGRAGTQYF
TGTGCCAGCAGTCCGTACAGCGGGAGGGCCGGTACGCAGTATTTT
>few|TRBJ2-7|TRBV30|TRBD1
CAWSRTGYSYEQYF
TGTGCCTGGAGTAGGACAGGTTACTCCTACGAGCAGTACTTC
>NA|TRBJ1-3|TRBV30|NA
CAWNSGDSGNTIYF
TGTGCCTGGAACAGCGGGGACTCTGGAAACACCATATATTTT
>NA|TRBJ2-7|TRBV2|TRBD1
CAGTGTESYEQYF
TGTGCCGGAACCGGGACAGAATCCTACGAGCAGTACTTC
>NA|TRBJ1-5|TRBV6-5|TRBD1
CASSYSTTGQQPQHF
TGTGCCAGCAGTTACTCGACGACAGGGCAACAGCCCCAGCATTTT
>NA|TRBJ2-7|TRBV5-1|TRBD2
CASSSASGGFYEQYF
TGCGCCAGCAGCTCAGCCAGCGGGGGGTTCTACGAGCAGTACTTC
>NA|TRBJ2-7|TRBV4-3|NA
CASSNRAYEQYF
TGCGCCAGCAGCAACAGAGCATACGAGCAGTACTTC
>NA|TRBJ2-5|TRBV30|TRBD1
CAFAGGVLETQYF
TGTGCCTTTGCAGGGGGTGTTTTAGAGACCCAGTACTTC
>NA|TRBJ1-6|TRBV30|TRBD1
CAGPPRDRGNSPLHF
TGTGCCGGCCCACCCCGGGACAGGGGTAATTCACCCCTCCACTTT
>NA|TRBJ2-4|TRBV30|TRBD2
CAWSKGRGSSLAKNIQYF
TGTGCCTGGAGCAAGGGGCGGGGGAGCTCACTAGCCAAAAACATTCAGTACTTC
>few|TRBJ1-3|TRBV9|NA
CASSVQGPGNTIYF
TGTGCCAGCAGCGTACAAGGGCCGGGAAACACCATATATTTT
>few|TRBJ2-1|TRBV7-2|NA
CASSLLYNEQFF
TGTGCCAGCAGCTTGTTATACAATGAGCAGTTCTTC
>few|TRBJ2-7|TRBV5-1|TRBD1
CASSLAGDRDYEQYF
TGCGCCAGCAGCTTGGCTGGGGACAGGGACTACGAGCAGTACTTC
>few|TRBJ2-2|TRBV15|TRBD2
CATSTQGLAGPRNTGELFF
TGTGCCACCAGCACCCAGGGACTAGCGGGGCCACGGAACACCGGGGAGCTGTTTTTT
>NA|TRBJ1-5|TRBV28|NA
CASSFGNSNQPQHF
TGTGCCAGCAGTTTCGGAAACTCTAATCAGCCCCAGCATTTT
>NA|TRBJ2-4|TRBV2|TRBD2
CASSEGASGRADIQYF
TGTGCCAGCAGTGAAGGGGCTAGCGGGAGGGCCGACATTCAGTACTTC
>NA|TRBJ2-5|TRBV4-1|TRBD1
CASSRGQGGLYQETQYF
TGCGCCAGCAGCCGGGGACAGGGGGGGTTGTACCAAGAGACCCAGTACTTC
>NA|TRBJ2-5|TRBV7-2|TRBD1
CASSPDRGWETQYF
TGTGCCAGCAGCCCGGACAGGGGATGGGAGACCCAGTACTTC
>NA|TRBJ1-1|TRBV30|TRBD1
CAWSLPTGGSTEAFF
TGTGCCTGGAGTCTACCGACAGGGGGATCCACTGAAGCTTTCTTT
>few|TRBJ2-1|TRBV11-2|NA
CASSLGLKAVSNEQFF
TGTGCCAGCAGCTTAGGGTTGAAGGCCGTGTCCAATGAGCAGTTCTTC
>NA|TRBJ2-1|TRBV19|TRBD2
CASSIPLAGGVNEQFF
TGTGCCAGTAGTATACCTCTAGCGGGAGGGGTCAATGAGCAGTTCTTC
>NA|TRBJ2-1|TRBV29-1|NA
CSAGQGRGVYYNEQFF
TGCAGCGCCGGACAGGGACGGGGGGTCTACTACAATGAGCAGTTCTTC
>NA|TRBJ1-1|TRBV25-1|NA
CASSRRVGDTEAFF
TGTGCCAGCAGTCGCAGGGTTGGGGACACTGAAGCTTTCTTT
>few|TRBJ2-7|TRBV29-1|NA
CSVTGQGRTYEQYF
TGCAGCGTTACCGGCCAGGGGCGAACCTACGAGCAGTACTTC
>NA|TRBJ1-2|TRBV10-3|TRBD1
CAIITSVGTGDGYTF
TGTGCCATCATTACTTCGGTGGGGACAGGGGACGGCTACACCTTC
>few|TRBJ1-2|TRBV6-5|NA
CASSPRVGLYYGYTF
TGTGCCAGCAGCCCCCGGGTGGGACTTTACTATGGCTACACCTTC
>few|TRBJ2-7|TRBV28|NA
CASITGAGADEQYF
TGTGCCAGCATCACCGGCGCAGGGGCAGACGAGCAGTACTTC
>NA|TRBJ1-2|TRBV2|NA
CASSVGRSYTF
TGTGCCAGCAGTGTTGGAAGAAGCTACACCTTC
>NA|TRBJ1-3|TRBV30|NA
CAWSVRRGFGNTIYF
TGTGCCTGGAGTGTACGAAGGGGGTTTGGAAACACCATATATTTT
>NA|TRBJ2-1|TRBV19|NA
CASSIDRDNEQFF
TGTGCCAGTAGTATAGACCGGGACAATGAGCAGTTCTTC
>NA|TRBJ1-2|TRBV4-2|NA
CASSLYPSRGGYTF
TGTGCCAGCAGCTTGTATCCGTCCCGCGGTGGCTACACCTTC
>few|TRBJ2-7|TRBV30|TRBD1
CAWSGLTGGALDEQYF
TGTGCCTGGAGTGGCTTGACAGGGGGCGCTCTAGACGAGCAGTACTTC
>NA|TRBJ2-1|TRBV18|NA
CASSPPSPIRYNEQFF
TGTGCCAGCTCACCACCGAGCCCTATTAGGTACAATGAGCAGTTCTTC
>NA|TRBJ1-2|TRBV5-4|NA
CASRSQGQDHRAF
TGTGCCAGCCGAAGTCAGGGCCAGGATCACCGCGCCTTC
>NA|TRBJ2-1|TRBV4-3|NA
CASSQDNRGEQFF
TGCGCCAGCAGCCAAGATAATAGGGGTGAGCAGTTCTTC
>NA|TRBJ2-1|TRBV19|NA
CASSIYYNEQFF
TGTGCCAGTAGTATCTACTACAATGAGCAGTTCTTC
>NA|TRBJ2-1|TRBV11-2|NA
CASSLPQVRNEQFF
TGTGCCAGCAGCTTACCCCAAGTGCGCAATGAGCAGTTCTTC
>NA|TRBJ2-3|TRBV19|TRBD2
CASSIQGTSGSDTQYF
TGTGCCAGTAGTATCCAGGGGACTAGCGGGTCAGATACGCAGTATTTT
>NA|TRBJ1-5|TRBV30|NA
CAWSGRIYSNQPQHF
TGTGCCTGGAGTGGGAGGATCTACAGCAATCAGCCCCAGCATTTT
>few|TRBJ1-2|TRBV30|NA
CAWSRGGNYGYTF
TGTGCCTGGAGTCGGGGGGGCAACTATGGCTACACCTTC
>NA|TRBJ2-5|TRBV30|NA
CAWSPSVQETQYF
TGTGCCTGGAGTCCCTCAGTCCAAGAGACCCAGTACTTC